This T cell receptor (beta chain) was captured by sequencing in a study of CD8 T cells in Susac syndrome (dated by TCRdb to the late 2010s). About the investigation overall: Whether CD8+ T cell activation and differentiation in Susac syndrome was antigen driven was tested using repertoire sequencing.

With regard to this clonotype: The specificity of this receptor is unknown. Base qualities are not provided; no much larger clone lies one nucleotide away.

Study-level results and caveats: The number of individuals in the TCR sequencing and HLA analysis was recognized as being relatively small.

Counted from cysteine to phenylalanine, this CDR3 has 15 amino acids. Only CDR3 DNA remains: 45 bases, in frame from the first base. CDR1 and CDR2 were assigned from the germline V gene as SGHRS and YFSETQ. Germline trimming amounts to 5 bases on V and 3 bases on J, with 7 as the count of junction bases outside the gene matches. RNA was extracted with the RNeasy kit and 0.5 to 1 ug was reverse transcribed using random hexamers. The immunoSEQ multiplex PCR assay, which covers 54 Vbeta and 13 Jbeta segments, was used to amplify TCR beta CDR3 regions. Bias from PCR amplification was corrected by using a synthetic template baseline for primer optimization and for computational correction. In the source study's methods: Reads were annotated to V, D and J genes per IMGT and analyzed with immunoSEQ Analyzer, keeping only productive sequences. To calculate clonality, Shannon entropy was normalized by log2 of the number of productive unique sequences and then subtracted from one. For each patient and control, public and private clones were evaluated within the 100 most prevalent clones. A clone was defined as Susac-specific if it was absent from the healthy and MS cohorts, from about a thousand published viral clones and from other ImmuneACCESS disease sequences. TCRdb reprocessed the public reads (quality trimming at Q25 with fastp, clone calling with MiXCR) and kept in-frame beta chains. Duplicate CDR3 protein sequences are folded into a single record with the most common DNA and genes. The authors' filters were not applied to this entry. Recorded for this sample are roughly 180,000 distinct CDR3 sequences; approximately 95% of them occurred a single time. The ten largest clones take up less than 0.12% of the sample.

High-throughput TCR beta sequencing profiled peripheral blood CD8+ and CD4+ T cells from healthy donors, Susac syndrome patients and multiple sclerosis patients. The healthy donors served as controls matched for age and sex. Bulk CD8+ and CD4+ T cells were purified by magnetic negative isolation, while CD8+ TEMRA cells were enriched using FACS. Blood was collected in EDTA tubes and processed within 24 hours, with PBMCs isolated through density gradient centrifugation. PBMCs destined for TCR sequencing were cryopreserved in liquid nitrogen and later thawed in a 37 °C water bath. The sorted or isolated CD4+, CD8+ and CD8+ TEMRA cells had a purity of 90% or higher.

The sample was CD4+ T cells from PBMCs. This sequence uses TRBV5-1 and TRBJ2-1, with TRBD2 matching 8 junction bases. The receptor comes from a human donor in good health. The nucleotide sequence reads as follows: TGCGCCAGCAGATTCACCGGGACTAGCTACAATGAGCAGTTCTTC. Translation gives CASRFTGTSYNEQFF. The full variable domain, with segments outside the CDR3 supplied by the reference TRBV5-1 and TRBJ2-1 proteins, appears as KAGVTQTPRYLIKTRGQQVTLSCSPISGHRSVSWYQQTPGQGLQFLFEYFSETQRNKGNFPGRFSGRQFSNSRSEMNVSTLELGDSALYLCASRFTGTSYNEQFFGPGTRLTVL.